The 29 T cell receptor beta chains below come from one sample, sequenced in a study of identical twins. TCRdb processed the 5' RACE reads anew with MiXCR; each CDR3 protein has one entry. The sample contains 400,000 to 500,000 distinct CDR3 sequences, around 20% of which appear only once. Sequencing was carried out using naive T cells sorted from blood. All receptors derive from a man between 50 and 59 years old in good health.

This clonotype was counted only a few times. The V call is TRBV4-3, the J call TRBJ2-7; 13 nucleotides align to TRBD2. Germline V gene sequence: CDR1 LGHNA, CDR2 YSLEER. V shed 3 bases and J 6 bases; nucleotides not matched to a gene: 8. The length of the CDR3 is 16 residues. CDR3 loop: CASSQTSGRPRGEQYF. CDR3 coding DNA: TGCGCCAGCAGCCAGACTAGCGGGAGGCCCCGAGGCGAGCAGTACTTC.

This clonotype was seen ten or more times. Germline is not matched at one junction end, which may reflect a read error. The chain employs TRBV9 and TRBJ2-1, with a possible D match to TRBD2 (6 bases). Germline V gene sequence: CDR1 SGDLS, CDR2 YYNGEE. The CDR3 loop spans 11 amino acids. CDR3 residues: CASSGGSSMIF. The CDR3 DNA reads as TGTGCCAGCAGTGGGGGGAGCTCTATGATCTTC. The variable domain in full, completed from reference TRBV9 and TRBJ2-1, reads DSGVTQTPKHLITATGQRVTLRCSPRSGDLSVYWYQQSLDQGLQFLIQYYNGEERAKGNILERFSAQQFPDLHSELNLSSLELGDSALYFCASSGGSSMIFGPGTRLTVL.

This clonotype was detected many times. The CDR3: CASNVAGEGTGELFF. CDR3 coding DNA: TGTGCCAGCAACGTAGCGGGAGAGGGTACCGGGGAGCTGTTTTTT. The V call is TRBV27, the J call TRBJ2-2; 9 nucleotides line up with TRBD2. V lost 7 bases and J lost 5; bases outside the gene matches: 8. Germline V lookup: CDR1 MNHEY, CDR2 SMNVEV (reference sequence). This CDR3 is built from 15 residues.

This clonotype showed up just a few times. The V gene is TRBV6-1, the J gene TRBJ2-7; TRBD2 is a possible D gene (6 bases). The CDR3 consists of 14 residues. Germline V gene sequence: CDR1 MNHNS, CDR2 SASEGT. The germline V and J ends were trimmed by 6 bases and 0 bases, with 12 bases remaining between them. The CDR3 is CASSRDFNSYEQYF. In DNA form, the CDR3 reads TGTGCCAGCAGCAGGGACTTCAACTCCTACGAGCAGTACTTC.

This clonotype showed up just a few times. The rearrangement joins TRBV6-1 to TRBJ1-5; 9 nucleotides line up with TRBD1. The CDR3 extends over 17 amino acids. Trimming took 5 bases from V and 2 from J; bases not matched to a gene: 10. Per germline, CDR1 MNHNS and CDR2 SASEGT. The CDR3, as DNA: TGTGCCAGCAGTCCGGACAGGGGCCTAGTGGGCAATCAGCCCCAGCATTTT. Its protein product is CASSPDRGLVGNQPQHF.

The chain joins TRBV6-5 to TRBJ2-5, with D perhaps TRBD1 or TRBD2 (6 bases each). The V end was cut by 2 bases, the J end by 5 bases, with 21 bases between. The CDR3 covers 17 residues. The V gene's germline CDR1 is MNHEY and CDR2 SVGAGI. CDR3 in amino acids: CASSYGGGVRGTETQYF. The CDR3, as DNA: TGTGCCAGCAGTTACGGTGGCGGGGTTAGGGGGACGGAGACCCAGTACTTC.

In its sample, this clonotype was seen a few times. V gene TRBV10-3 combines with J gene TRBJ2-3; TRBD2 matches at 10 bases. The V gene's germline CDR1 is ENHRY and CDR2 SYGVKD. The CDR3 has 15 residues. V lost 6 bases and J lost 1; bases outside the gene matches: 4. The chain's CDR3 is CAIRPGTSGTDTQYF. The CDR3 DNA reads TGTGCCATCAGACCCGGGACTAGCGGCACAGATACGCAGTATTTT.

Worth noting for this clonotype: This clone may be a read error of a much larger clone one base away. The chain joins TRBV4-3 to TRBJ2-3; TRBD1 aligns across 7 bases. Germline CDR1 and CDR2: LGHNA and YSLEER. CDR3 size: 17 residues. The CDR3 sequence is CDSSQSLGTVSTDTQYF. Here the CDR3 DNA reads TGCGACAGCAGCCAGAGTCTGGGGACAGTCAGCACAGATACGCAGTATTTT.

This clonotype was seen only a few times. The J gene is TRBJ2-5, the V gene TRBV29-1; 10 bases map to TRBD1. Germline values: CDR1 SQVTM, CDR2 ANQGSEA. V lost 6 bases, J lost 0 bases, and 4 bases stayed unmatched. This CDR3 is 14 amino acids long. The CDR3 protein is CSVRTGGYQETQYF. The CDR3 coding sequence is TGCAGCGTCCGGACAGGGGGGTACCAAGAGACCCAGTACTTC.

The chain uses TRBV7-3 and TRBJ2-6, with D unclear. Between the trimmed V and J ends, which lost 5 bases and 0 bases, there was a span of 5 bases. The CDR3 extends over 14 amino acids. The germline gives CDR1 SGHTA, CDR2 FQGTGA. The CDR3 region is CASSAHSGANVLTF. In nucleotides, the CDR3 is TGTGCCAGCAGCGCACACTCTGGGGCCAACGTCCTGACTTTC. The full variable domain, with the rest looked up from reference TRBV7-3 and TRBJ2-6, is GAGVSQTPSNKVTEKGKYVELRCDPISGHTALYWYRQSLGQGPEFLIYFQGTGAADDSGLPNDRFFAVRPEGSVSTLKIQRTERGDSAVYLCASSAHSGANVLTFGAGSRLTVL.

The chain is built from TRBV20-1 and TRBJ1-1, with D possibly matching TRBD1 (5 bases). Germline-derived CDR1 and CDR2 are DFQATT and SNEGSKA (reference sequence). Trimming took off 3 bases at V and 6 bases at J, with 20 bases between the two ends. This CDR3 contains 15 residues. Written as DNA, the CDR3 is TGCAGTGCTAGCGATCACAGGCTGAGGGAGGCTGAAGCTTTCTTT. Encoded protein: CSASDHRLREAEAFF.

This chain joins TRBV5-1 and TRBJ2-1, with 7 positions matching TRBD2. J lost 6 bases, V lost 0 bases, and 6 bases had no gene match. The V gene's germline CDR1 is SGHRS and CDR2 YFSETQ. CDR3 size: 15 residues. The CDR3 bases are TGCGCCAGCAGCTTGGTGGCTAGCGGTAGCAATGAGCAGTTCTTC. This encodes CASSLVASGSNEQFF.

The chain recombines TRBV27 with TRBJ2-4, with a tentative D call TRBD1 (7 bases). This CDR3 is 16 amino acids long. Trimming removed 2 bases from V and 3 bases from J, with 14 bases in between. From germline, CDR1 is MNHEY and CDR2 SMNVEV (reference sequence). The CDR3 DNA is TGTGCCAGCAGTTTACAGGGGGGTATCGGCAAAAACATTCAGTACTTC. Translation: CASSLQGGIGKNIQYF.

This clonotype showed up many times. The chain recombines TRBV28 with TRBJ1-5; D uncertain. This CDR3 is built from 14 residues. Deletions cut 4 bases from V and 3 bases from J, with 10 bases between. Germline V CDR1 and CDR2: MDHEN, SYDVKM. In DNA, the CDR3 is TGTGCCAGCAGTTCCCTTAAAGACAATCAGCCCCAGCATTTT. It codes for CASSSLKDNQPQHF.

The gene calls are TRBV15 and TRBJ2-1; TRBD2 matches at 8 bases. Germline-derived CDR1 and CDR2 are LNHNV and YYDKDF (reference sequence). Trimming took 7 bases from V and 0 from J; bases not matched to a gene: 8. The CDR3 runs 16 residues. The CDR3 DNA sequence: TGTGCCACCACCCCGGGGGGGATTAGCTCCTACAATGAGCAGTTCTTC. Residues: CATTPGGISSYNEQFF.

The chain carries TRBV25-1 and TRBJ2-7; D tentatively reads TRBD1 or TRBD2 (5 bases each). This CDR3 is built from 12 residues. The germline V gene encodes CDR1 MGHDK and CDR2 SYGVNS. The V and J ends lost 4 bases and 12 bases respectively, with 16 bases between them. CDR3 sequence (DNA): TGTGCCAGCAGTGGAACTAGGGACCAGACGTACTTC. Its protein is CASSGTRDQTYF.

J is TRBJ1-5 and V is TRBV7-2; D possibly corresponds to TRBD1 (5 bases). V dropped 4 bases and J dropped 6 bases, with 10 bases sitting between them. The CDR3 totals 13 residues. Germline V CDR1 and CDR2: SGHTA, FQGNSA. The CDR3 nucleotides are TGTGCCAGCAGCTCCCAGGGCGGTCAGCCCCAGCATTTT. This gives the protein CASSSQGGQPQHF.

This clonotype occurred many times. This chain uses TRBV29-1 with TRBJ2-3; D is unresolved. The CDR3 is 13 amino acids. Per the germline V gene, CDR1 is SQVTM and CDR2 is ANQGSEA. The V end lost 3 bases, the J end lost 2 bases, and 9 bases lay between the germline ends. CDR3 nucleotide sequence: TGCAGCGTTGAGGTCGCCAACACAGATACGCAGTATTTT. Its translation is CSVEVANTDTQYF.

V usage is TRBV6-5 and J usage is TRBJ2-4; 7 bases agree with TRBD1. The CDR3 is 15 residues long. V shed 1 base and J 8 bases; nucleotides not matched to a gene: 8. Germline assignment: CDR1 MNHEY and CDR2 SVGAGI. CDR3 loop: CASSYWKGAVDIQYF. In DNA form, the CDR3 reads TGTGCCAGCAGTTACTGGAAGGGGGCTGTGGACATTCAGTACTTC.

The rearrangement uses TRBV2 and TRBJ2-7; no clear D gene. CDR1 and CDR2 from the germline V gene are SNHLY and FYNNEI. This CDR3 spans 12 amino acids. V was trimmed by 3 bases and J by 2 bases, leaving 5 bases between them. CDR3 sequence (DNA): TGTGCCAGCAGTGACCCGGCCTACGAGCAGTACTTC. This encodes CASSDPAYEQYF.

This clonotype was seen ten or more times. In DNA form, the CDR3 reads TGTGCCAGCAGCTTAGGGGGGTCCACTGAAGCTTTCTTT. Protein: CASSLGGSTEAFF. The genes are TRBV27 and TRBJ1-1, with D possibly matching TRBD1 (6 bases). Trimming took off 6 bases at V and 4 bases at J, with 12 bases between the two ends. The CDR3 has 13 amino acids. Per the germline V gene, CDR1 is MNHEY and CDR2 is SMNVEV (reference sequence).

The V gene is TRBV12-3 or TRBV12-4, the J gene TRBJ2-6; D might be TRBD2 (7 bases). The CDR3 extends over 18 amino acids. V lost 7 bases and J 0 bases, leaving 19 bases between the germline ends. The DNA for the CDR3 is TGTGCCAGCACCTACTTGTGGGGGGGCCCCTCTGGGGCCAACGTCCTGACTTTC. It codes for CASTYLWGGPSGANVLTF.

This clonotype was seen a few times. V gene TRBV6-2 or TRBV6-3 combines with J gene TRBJ2-3; 9 nucleotides align to TRBD2. Trimming at V came to 2 bases and at J to 7 bases, leaving 10 bases not matched to a gene. The CDR3 loop spans 16 amino acids. CDR1 and CDR2 (germline): MNHEY, SVGEGT. The CDR3: CASSYLPAGGRNTQYF. DNA for the CDR3: TGTGCCAGCAGTTACCTGCCAGCGGGAGGAAGGAATACGCAGTATTTT.

The genes are TRBV15 and TRBJ1-5; D is possibly TRBD1 (5 bases). In germline, CDR1 is LNHNV, CDR2 YYDKDF (reference sequence). Deletions cut 8 bases from V and 2 bases from J, with 7 bases between. CDR3 size: 12 residues. The CDR3 here is CATGAGNQPQHF. For the CDR3, the DNA is TGTGCCACCGGGGCCGGCAATCAGCCCCAGCATTTT.

This clonotype turned up a few times. V is TRBV11-2 and J is TRBJ2-7; perhaps TRBD1 as D (5 bases). Germline CDR1 and CDR2: SGHAT and FQNNGV. With 1 base removed from V and 6 bases from J, the gap between germline ends came to 19 bases. The CDR3 has 16 residues. The CDR3 DNA reads TGTGCCAGCAGCTTAGTCGCCTCCGGCAGGGTGGCCGAGCAGTACTTC. Residues: CASSLVASGRVAEQYF.

This clonotype was picked up a small number of times. The chain joins TRBV13 to TRBJ2-7, with 8 bases fitting TRBD1. CDR1 and CDR2 from the germline V gene are PRHDT and FYEKMQ (reference sequence). This CDR3 region has 14 residues. The V segment lost 3 bases and the J segment 3 bases; nucleotides outside the gene matches: 4. CDR3: CASSFGTGFYEQYF. In DNA form, the CDR3 reads TGTGCCAGCAGCTTCGGGACAGGTTTCTACGAGCAGTACTTC. Full variable domain (rest looked up from reference TRBV13 and TRBJ2-7): AAGVIQSPRHLIKEKRETATLKCYPIPRHDTVYWYQQGPGQDPQFLISFYEKMQSDKGSIPDRFSAQQFSDYHSELNMSSLELGDSALYFCASSFGTGFYEQYFGPGTRLTVT.

The chain employs TRBV7-9 and TRBJ1-5; D remains unclear. With 5 bases removed from V and 4 bases from J, the gap between germline ends came to 15 bases. Per the germline V gene, CDR1 is SEHNR and CDR2 is FQNEAQ (reference sequence). The CDR3 consists of 15 residues. CDR3 sequence reads: CASSREGRTNQPQHF. The CDR3 DNA reads TGTGCCAGCAGCAGAGAAGGACGGACGAATCAGCCCCAGCATTTT.

The rearrangement uses TRBV9 and TRBJ2-5; perhaps TRBD1 as D (5 bases). Between the trimmed V and J ends, which lost 0 bases and 1 base, there was a span of 7 bases. CDR1 is SGDLS, CDR2 YYNGEE, per germline. CDR3 length equals 14 residues. Here the CDR3 reads CASSVGGTQETQYF. The CDR3 DNA follows: TGTGCCAGCAGCGTAGGGGGCACCCAAGAGACCCAGTACTTC.

The chain carries TRBV5-6 and TRBJ2-7, with 10 bases that match TRBD2. J gave up 2 bases and V 0 bases, and 2 bases lay outside the gene matches. The germline gives CDR1 SGHDT, CDR2 YYEEEE. The length of the CDR3 is 15 residues. DNA of the CDR3: TGTGCCAGCAGCTTGGGAGCGGGAGGGCCCTACGAGCAGTACTTC. This gives the protein CASSLGAGGPYEQYF.